The T cell receptor beta chain described here comes from a study of tumor-infiltrating lymphocytes in primary liver carcinoma. Priming with a constant-region primer yielded TCR beta cDNA from 450 to 600 ng total RNA. What produced the TCR beta libraries was three nested multiplex PCR rounds using slightly modified ARM-PCR. TCRdb fed the multiplex PCR reads into MiXCR, producing one record per CDR3 protein. The sample lists approximately 340,000 distinct CDR3 sequences, about 65% occurring once. Blood RNA came from unsorted whole blood; germline DNA was also extracted. This clonotype was seen many times. Sample: peripheral blood. This clonotype was obtained from a middle-aged man with primary liver carcinoma and hepatitis B virus infection.

The CDR3 nucleotides are TGTGCCAGCAGCGTACAAACTAGCGGGAGCCTGGGAGAGCAGTTCTTC. Protein sequence: CASSVQTSGSLGEQFF. The chain has TRBV11-2 and TRBJ2-1; 11 nucleotides line up with TRBD2. The V gene's germline CDR1 is SGHAT and CDR2 FQNNGV. V lost 5 bases and J lost 10; bases outside the gene matches: 13. This CDR3 comprises 16 residues.